The 3 T cell receptor beta chains listed next were all sequenced from one sample in a study of blood T cell repertoires in COVID-19. Clones were sequenced by immunoSEQ multiplex PCR, and TCRdb holds only the in-frame ones, with some missing. The table shows fewer than 250,000 clones, with 90% occurring only once. The sample taken for sequencing was PBMCs or T cells enriched from blood (not recorded which). These receptors all stem from a man aged 25 to 40 who had been exposed to COVID-19.

CDR3 in DNA: TGTGCCAGCAGCCAAGAAGGAGCGGGGGAATATACGCAGTATTTT. Protein product: CASSQEGAGEYTQYF. The chain is built from TRBV3-1 (or the pseudogene TRBV3-2) and TRBJ2-3; TRBD2 matches 8 bases. Germline V gives CDR1 LGHDT, CDR2 YNNKEL (reference sequence). The CDR3 loop spans 15 amino acids. The J segment lost 7 bases and the V segment lost 0 bases, leaving 6 bases of the junction unmatched.

This chain joins TRBV7-9 and TRBJ2-5; the D gene is possibly TRBD2 (5 bases). Germline CDR1 is SEHNR and CDR2 is FQNEAQ (reference sequence). Between the trimmed V and J ends, which lost 1 base and 4 bases, there was a span of 10 bases. This CDR3 has 14 amino acids. The CDR3 region has the DNA TGTGCCAGCAGCTTAGGGGCTAGCACAGAGACCCAGTACTTC. Protein product: CASSLGASTETQYF.

The genes are TRBV4-1 and TRBJ2-1; 10 positions agree with TRBD2. Germline CDR1 and CDR2: MGHRA and YSYEKL. J gave up 8 bases and V 4 bases, and 8 bases lay outside the gene matches. The CDR3 loop spans 15 amino acids. DNA for the CDR3: TGCGCCAGCAGCCCGACTAGCGGGCCCTGGGATGAGCAGTTCTTC. As protein: CASSPTSGPWDEQFF.